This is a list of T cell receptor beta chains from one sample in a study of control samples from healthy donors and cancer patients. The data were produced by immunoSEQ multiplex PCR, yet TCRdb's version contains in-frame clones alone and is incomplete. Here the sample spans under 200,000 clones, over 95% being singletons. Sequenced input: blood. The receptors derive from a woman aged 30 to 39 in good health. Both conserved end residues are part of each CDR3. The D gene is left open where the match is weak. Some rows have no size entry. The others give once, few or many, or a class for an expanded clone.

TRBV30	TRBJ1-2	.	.	TGTGCCTGGAGTGTACCGGAGAATGGCTACACCTTC	CAWSVPENGYTF
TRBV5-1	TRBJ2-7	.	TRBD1	TGCGCCAGCAGCTTTGGGACAGCTCCTTGGGAGCAGTACTTC	CASSFGTAPWEQYF
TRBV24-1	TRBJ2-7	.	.	TGTGCCACCAGTGATTCCGGGACACCTGGGACCTACGAGCAGTACTTC	CATSDSGTPGTYEQYF
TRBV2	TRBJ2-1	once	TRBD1	TGTGCCAGCAGTTGGACAGGCCTCGACAATGAGCAGTTCTTC	CASSWTGLDNEQFF
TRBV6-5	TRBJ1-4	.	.	TGTGCCAGCAGTTACTCTGAGAATGAAAAACTGTTTTTT	CASSYSENEKLFF
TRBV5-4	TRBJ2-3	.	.	TGTGCCAGTGGGGCGGGACAAGACACAGATACGCAGTATTTT	CASGAGQDTDTQYF
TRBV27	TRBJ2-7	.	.	TGTGCCAGCAGTTTATCCCTATTTAGCGAGCAGTACTTC	CASSLSLFSEQYF
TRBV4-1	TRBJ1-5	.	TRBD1	TGCGCCAGCAGCCCCCCTACAGGGGGCAACAATCAGCCCCAGCATTTT	CASSPPTGGNNQPQHF
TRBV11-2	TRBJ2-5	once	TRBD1	TGTGCCAGCAGCCGGGACAGGGTAAAGACCCAGTACTTC	CASSRDRVKTQYF
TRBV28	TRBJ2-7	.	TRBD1	TGTGCCAGCAGTAGGACAGGGGGATCCTACGAGCAGTACTTC	CASSRTGGSYEQYF